The rows below give T cell receptor beta chains drawn from one sample of a study of T cells in localized non-small cell lung cancer. Only in-frame clones appear in the TCRdb table, and some are missing; sequencing was by immunoSEQ multiplex PCR. The sample comprises more than 15,000 clones, 83% of which are singletons, and around a third rests with the top ten. Here the sequenced sample was peripheral blood, taken before any cancer treatment. These TCRs come from a male donor aged 60 or over with stage III lung adenocarcinoma. Both conserved end residues are trimmed from each CDR3.

v_gene	j_gene	CDR3aa
TRBV30	TRBJ2-4	AWSVLGQGAIQY
TRBV5-1	TRBJ1-5	ASSLAGASNQPQH
TRBV5-8	TRBJ1-1	ASSPGTGGGNTEAF
TRBV9	TRBJ1-2	ASSPEAGSNYGYT
TRBV10-3	TRBJ2-7	AISESGAEQY
TRBV5-8	TRBJ2-2	ASSLGTGVTGELF
TRBV5-6	TRBJ2-1	ASSLVGPFYNEQF
TRBV14	TRBJ2-3	ASSSRFLTTDTQY
TRBV6-6	TRBJ2-6	ASSQGGGANVLT
TRBV7-9	TRBJ1-2	ASSFAHDGYT
TRBV6-6	TRBJ1-2	ASSLTGGAYGYT
TRBV10-3	TRBJ2-3	AIRGQGATDTQY
TRBV5-1	TRBJ1-1	ASRVGQLNTEAF
TRBV4-2	TRBJ2-3	ASSQDWVGQNTDTQY
TRBV27	TRBJ2-1	ASRLGGAPNNEQF
TRBV10-3	TRBJ1-1	AAQPVTGGTEAF
TRBV18	TRBJ1-6	ASSPPGENSPLH
TRBV9	TRBJ1-4	ASSVASGGTTEKLF
TRBV5-1	TRBJ2-5	ASSLATRVRQETQY
TRBV9	TRBJ1-1	ASSEGGMNTEAF
TRBV19	TRBJ2-1	ASSITSGEYNEQF
TRBV5-8	TRBJ2-3	ASSFPSGSTDTQY
TRBV18	TRBJ2-6	ASSPGQGAPGANVLT
TRBV7-2	TRBJ1-1	ASSLAGELRGTEAF